The 22 T cell receptor beta chains below come from one sample, sequenced in a study of T cells in localized non-small cell lung cancer. Assay used: immunoSEQ multiplex PCR; TCRdb lists only in-frame clones, some missing. In the table there are about 2,700 clones, 33% of which are singletons. This material consisted of normal lung tissue next to the tumor, taken before any cancer treatment. Source of these receptors: a man between 40 and 69 years old with stage I lung adenocarcinoma.

CDR3 amino acids: CASSDGQGGKNEKLFF. In DNA form, the CDR3 reads TGCGCCAGCAGTGACGGGCAGGGAGGGAAGAATGAAAAACTGTTTTTT. The chain uses TRBV10-1 and TRBJ1-4; D might be TRBD1 (5 bases). Germline values: CDR1 WNHNN, CDR2 SYGVQD (reference sequence). The CDR3 is made up of 16 amino acids. Trimming pared 3 bases from V and 5 bases from J, leaving 16 bases between.

This clone is termed large. CDR3: CAWSRTQGGGTEAFF. The CDR3, as DNA: TGTGCCTGGAGTCGGACACAGGGTGGGGGCACTGAAGCTTTCTTT. The chain joins TRBV30 to TRBJ1-1, with D maybe TRBD1 (6 bases). This CDR3 comprises 15 residues. V was shortened by 2 bases and J by 4 bases, with 17 bases between the two germline ends. Germline V gene data show CDR1 as GTSNPN and CDR2 as SVGIG (reference sequence).

This clone was counted between two and nine times. The chain joins TRBV19 to TRBJ1-1, with 7 positions matching TRBD1. The CDR3 totals 15 residues. Trimming cost V 8 bases and J 4 bases; bases outside gene matches: 13. CDR1 is LNHDA and CDR2 is SQIVND in the germline V gene (reference sequence). The CDR3, as DNA: TGTGCCAGTGTAAGACAGGGTTTTATGGGCACTGAAGCTTTCTTT. Amino acids: CASVRQGFMGTEAFF.

The rearrangement joins TRBV15 to TRBJ1-3; no firm D call. This CDR3 comprises 14 residues. Germline V gene lookup returns CDR1 LNHNV and CDR2 YYDKDF (reference sequence). Trimming cost V 0 bases and J 6 bases, with 9 bases left between them. CDR3 nucleotide sequence: TGTGCCACCAGCAGAGAGGAACGCGAAAACACCATATATTTT. This codes for CATSREERENTIYF.

CDR3 sequence reads: CASSPPRRGNTQYF. The CDR3 DNA follows: TGTGCCAGCTCACCACCGAGGAGGGGGAATACGCAGTATTTT. The chain combines TRBV18 with TRBJ2-3; D possibly matches TRBD1 or TRBD2 (6 bases each). The CDR3 consists of 14 residues. The V end lost 0 bases, the J end lost 7 bases, and 11 bases lay between the germline ends. Germline CDR1 is KGHSH and CDR2 is LQKENI.

The chain employs TRBV28 and TRBJ2-6, with D possibly TRBD1 on 6 matching bases. CDR1 and CDR2 from the germline V gene are MDHEN and SYDVKM. Trimming stripped 7 bases from V and 4 bases from J, with 11 bases between. The CDR3 covers 14 residues. The CDR3, as DNA: TGTGCCAGCAAACAGGGTCGGGGGGCCAACGTCCTGACTTTC. Translated, it gives CASKQGRGANVLTF. The full variable domain, in which reference TRBV28 and TRBJ2-6 provide the parts outside the CDR3, is DVKVTQSSRYLVKRTGEKVFLECVQDMDHENMFWYRQDPGLGLRLIYFSYDVKMKEKGDIPEGYSVSREKKERFSLILESASTNQTSMYLCASKQGRGANVLTFGAGSRLTVL.

The chain combines TRBV25-1 with TRBJ2-1, with 14 bases aligning to TRBD2. In germline, CDR1 is MGHDK, CDR2 SYGVNS. V was clipped by 2 bases and J by 4 bases; unmatched bases: 4. The CDR3 runs 17 residues. The CDR3 protein is CASSEIRTSGGYNEQFF. CDR3 bases: TGTGCCAGCAGTGAAATTCGGACTAGCGGGGGGTACAATGAGCAGTTCTTC.

The chain links TRBV6-8 to TRBJ1-3; no definite D call. Germline values: CDR1 MNHGY, CDR2 SAAAGT. CDR3 length: 18 residues. V gave up 5 bases and J gave up 8 bases, with 28 bases separating them. CDR3 in DNA: TGTGCCAGCAGTAGGTTAGATAGGCCCCAGCCGAGGGTAGACACCATATATTTT. Its translation: CASSRLDRPQPRVDTIYF.

By proportion, this clone is large. The chain employs TRBV9 and TRBJ2-5; D perhaps matches TRBD2 (6 bases). Trimming pared 4 bases from V and 2 bases from J, leaving 12 bases between. The V gene's germline CDR1 is SGDLS and CDR2 YYNGEE. This CDR3 spans 14 amino acids. The chain's CDR3 is CASSPSAVQETQYF. The CDR3 DNA follows: TGTGCCAGCAGCCCTAGCGCGGTTCAAGAGACCCAGTACTTC.

By share, this clone ranks as medium-sized. V and J are TRBV6-8 and TRBJ1-5; 7 bases align to TRBD1. CDR3 length: 12 amino acids. J gave up 15 bases and V 2 bases, and 7 bases lay outside the gene matches. CDR1 MNHGY and CDR2 SAAAGT come from the germline V gene. The chain's CDR3 is CASSYGQAIPHF. CDR3 coding DNA: TGTGCCAGCAGTTACGGACAGGCCATACCGCATTTT.

This sequence joins TRBV18 and TRBJ2-7; 7 bases line up with TRBD2. V lost 2 bases and J lost 2; bases outside the gene matches: 0. CDR1 KGHSH and CDR2 LQKENI come from the germline V gene. The CDR3 has 13 amino acids. CDR3 coding DNA: TGTGCCAGCTCACCAGGGACTACCTACGAGCAGTACTTC. Translated, it gives CASSPGTTYEQYF.

V and J are TRBV8-2 and TRBJ1-4; the table's D gene call, TRBD1, was not cross checked with the DNA. TRBV8-2 is an annotated pseudogene. This CDR3 region has 15 residues. Here the CDR3 reads CASSFSSGQVAKLFF. The CDR3 bases are TGTGCCAGCAGTTTCTCCTCAGGGCAGGTTGCAAAACTGTTTTTT.

V is TRBV18 and J is TRBJ1-2, with D hard to call. CDR3 length: 14 residues. The V gene's germline CDR1 is KGHSH and CDR2 LQKENI. Between the trimmed V and J ends, which lost 6 bases and 7 bases, there was a span of 18 bases. The CDR3 nucleotides read TGTGCCAGCTCCTCCTTGCCGGGAAATGGTGGCTACACCTTC. Translated, it gives CASSSLPGNGGYTF.

The table lists this clone with a few counts. The chain combines TRBV9 with TRBJ2-7, with a tentative D call TRBD2 (5 bases). In germline, CDR1 is SGDLS, CDR2 YYNGEE. The ends were cut back, 4 bases at V and 6 bases at J, with 20 bases in the middle. This CDR3 is 15 amino acids long. The DNA for the CDR3 is TGTGCCAGCAGCCCCCTAGCCGGGAACGTCGCCGAGCAGTACTTC. Translation gives CASSPLAGNVAEQYF.

V usage is TRBV6-8 and J usage is TRBJ1-5; D remains ambiguous. Germline V CDR1 and CDR2: MNHGY, SAAAGT. The CDR3 consists of 14 residues. V lost 2 bases and J lost 0, with 5 bases in between. This CDR3 is CASSYGYSNQPQHF. CDR3 bases: TGTGCCAGCAGTTACGGGTATAGCAATCAGCCCCAGCATTTT.

The CDR3 region is CASRKTAHQPQHF. The CDR3 DNA reads TGTGCCAGTAGGAAGACAGCCCATCAGCCCCAGCATTTT. The rearrangement joins TRBV19 to TRBJ1-5, with D perhaps matching TRBD1 (5 bases). The ends were cut back, 6 bases at V and 5 bases at J, with 11 bases in the middle. The CDR3 loop spans 13 amino acids. CDR1 and CDR2 from the germline V gene are LNHDA and SQIVND (reference sequence).

This clone is medium-sized (0.01 to 0.1%) by share. The chain couples TRBV6-8 to TRBJ2-3, with D uncertain. Germline loops: CDR1 MNHGY, CDR2 SAAAGT. CDR3 size: 16 residues. Trimming pared 6 bases from V and 0 bases from J, leaving 16 bases between. CDR3 sequence reads: CASRALSGSSTDTQYF. DNA for the CDR3: TGTGCCAGCAGGGCGCTTTCAGGTTCTAGCACAGATACGCAGTATTTT.

The sample holds a few counts of this clone. The V and J genes are TRBV30 and TRBJ2-2; D might be TRBD1 (5 bases). V was pared by 0 bases and J by 4 bases, with 9 bases between. This CDR3 has 14 amino acids. Germline V gene lookup returns CDR1 GTSNPN and CDR2 SVGIG (reference sequence). The CDR3 nucleotides are TGTGCCTGGAGTGTTCTGGGGCCCACCGGGGAGCTGTTTTTT. Amino acids: CAWSVLGPTGELFF.

This rearrangement joins TRBV19 to TRBJ1-2; perhaps TRBD1 as D (6 bases). CDR3 length equals 12 residues. Trimming stripped 5 bases from V and 8 bases from J, with 12 bases between. Per the germline V gene, CDR1 is LNHDA and CDR2 is SQIVND (reference sequence). DNA of the CDR3: TGTGCCAGTAGTGTTTACAGGGAAGGCTACACCTTC. It is translated as CASSVYREGYTF.

This clone was observed a few times. The rearrangement links TRBV6-8 to TRBJ1-6, with a weak D call TRBD1 (5 bases). CDR1 is MNHGY, CDR2 SAAAGT, per germline. CDR3 size: 13 residues. V lost 7 bases and J 8 bases, leaving 12 bases between the germline ends. CDR3 sequence reads: CASNVRDDSPLHF. CDR3 bases: TGTGCCAGCAATGTCAGGGACGATTCACCCCTCCACTTT.

This rearrangement joins TRBV9 to TRBJ1-1, with a tentative D call TRBD1 (6 bases). The V gene lost 1 base and the J gene lost 2 bases, with 12 bases spanning the gap. Per germline, CDR1 SGDLS and CDR2 YYNGEE. The CDR3 length is 15 residues. The DNA of the CDR3 is TGTGCCAGCAGCGTATTCGGGGGCTCCAACACTGAAGCTTTCTTT. It is translated as CASSVFGGSNTEAFF.

The rearrangement joins TRBV4-1 to TRBJ2-7; D possibly matches TRBD1 or TRBD2 (5 bases each). Trimming stripped 1 base from V and 0 bases from J, with 16 bases between. Germline V lookup: CDR1 MGHRA, CDR2 YSYEKL. The CDR3 extends over 17 amino acids. The CDR3 is CASSQVRKKGSSYEQYF. DNA of the CDR3: TGCGCCAGCAGCCAAGTCCGGAAAAAGGGGAGCTCCTACGAGCAGTACTTC.